This record concerns one TCR beta chain sequence. Its specificity is not known. The data were produced by immunoSEQ multiplex PCR, yet TCRdb's version contains in-frame clones alone and is incomplete. The sample has about 55,000 clones, 70% to 90% seen once; the top ten hold around 3.9%. This record comes from a study of T cell responses to AZD1222 COVID-19 vaccine. Overall study results and limits: Repertoires in all cases were sampled only once the peak T cell response had passed. In the spike-specific TCR repertoire, nearly half reportedly target unmutated variant regions.

This material consisted of peripheral blood, taken on day 0 of AZD1222 vaccination. This TCR was recovered from an adult in good health.

The CDR3 reads CASRLTGATDTQYF. CDR3 DNA: TGTGCCAGCAGACTGACAGGGGCAACAGATACGCAGTATTTT. The rearrangement joins TRBV5-4 to TRBJ2-3; 8 bases match TRBD1. Germline CDR1 SGHNT, CDR2 YYREEE (reference sequence). J lost 3 bases, V lost 5 bases, and 5 bases had no gene match. The CDR3 runs to 14 residues.